These T cell receptor beta chains were read from a single sample in a study of blood T cell repertoires in COVID-19. Sequencing used immunoSEQ multiplex PCR; TCRdb keeps in-frame clones, though not all of them. The table lists over 140,000 clones, about 77% of them singletons. The sequencing input was peripheral blood. All receptors derive from a woman between 45 and 65 years old with active or convalescent COVID-19. Both conserved end residues are part of each CDR3. Each record gives: V gene, J gene, D gene, clone size, CDR3 protein, CDR3 DNA. The D gene is left open where the match is weak. Rows give clone size only sometimes, using once, few, many, or a class for an expanded clone.

V gene: TRBV19
J gene: TRBJ2-6
D gene: TRBD1
clone size: NA
CDR3 protein: CASSSTGDPGANVLTF
CDR3 DNA: TGTGCCAGTAGTTCCACAGGGGATCCCGGGGCCAACGTCCTGACTTTC

V gene: TRBV19
J gene: TRBJ2-7
D gene: TRBD2
clone size: NA
CDR3 protein: CASSPGTSGGPISYEQYF
CDR3 DNA: TGTGCCAGTAGTCCGGGGACTAGCGGGGGCCCTATCTCCTACGAGCAGTACTTC

V gene: TRBV5-4
J gene: TRBJ2-1
D gene: TRBD2
clone size: once
CDR3 protein: CASSSWTSGDPRSSYNEQFF
CDR3 DNA: TGTGCCAGCAGCTCATGGACTAGCGGGGATCCGAGGAGCTCCTACAATGAGCAGTTCTTC

V gene: TRBV30
J gene: TRBJ2-7
D gene: TRBD2
clone size: many
CDR3 protein: CALTIGLAGGSYEQYF
CDR3 DNA: TGTGCCTTGACAATAGGACTAGCGGGAGGATCCTACGAGCAGTACTTC

V gene: TRBV19
J gene: TRBJ2-1
D gene: NA
clone size: NA
CDR3 protein: CASKAQGENEQFF
CDR3 DNA: TGTGCCAGTAAAGCGCAGGGCGAGAATGAGCAGTTCTTC

V gene: TRBV4-2
J gene: TRBJ2-2
D gene: TRBD2
clone size: NA
CDR3 protein: CASSQVVREGGELFF
CDR3 DNA: TGTGCCAGCAGCCAAGTTGTACGGGAGGGCGGGGAGCTGTTTTTT

V gene: TRBV6-6
J gene: TRBJ2-7
D gene: TRBD2
clone size: once
CDR3 protein: CASRPTGTSGSEQYF
CDR3 DNA: TGTGCCAGCAGGCCAACCGGGACTAGCGGAAGCGAGCAGTACTTC

V gene: TRBV18
J gene: TRBJ1-2
D gene: NA
clone size: NA
CDR3 protein: CASSPPGGRGGYTF
CDR3 DNA: TGTGCCAGCTCACCCCCGGGGGGACGTGGTGGCTACACCTTC

V gene: TRBV28
J gene: TRBJ2-7
D gene: NA
clone size: NA
CDR3 protein: CASSLGGSSYEQYF
CDR3 DNA: TGTGCCAGCAGTTTAGGGGGCAGCTCCTACGAGCAGTACTTC

V gene: TRBV2
J gene: TRBJ1-1
D gene: NA
clone size: once
CDR3 protein: CASSEELAVNTEAFF
CDR3 DNA: TGTGCCAGCAGTGAAGAGTTGGCGGTGAACACTGAAGCTTTCTTT

V gene: TRBV6-5
J gene: TRBJ1-2
D gene: TRBD1
clone size: NA
CDR3 protein: CASTRTGHYGYTF
CDR3 DNA: TGTGCCAGCACCCGGACAGGACACTATGGCTACACCTTC

V gene: TRBV11-1
J gene: TRBJ1-1
D gene: NA
clone size: NA
CDR3 protein: CASSLARGGTEAFF
CDR3 DNA: TGTGCCAGCAGCTTAGCACGGGGAGGGACTGAAGCTTTCTTT

V gene: TRBV19
J gene: TRBJ1-1
D gene: NA
clone size: NA
CDR3 protein: CASSIDQAGSKAFF
CDR3 DNA: TGTGCCAGTAGTATAGATCAGGCAGGGTCGAAAGCTTTCTTT

V gene: TRBV7-9
J gene: TRBJ2-3
D gene: NA
clone size: NA
CDR3 protein: CASSLTGKKGTDTQYF
CDR3 DNA: TGTGCCAGCAGCTTAACAGGGAAGAAAGGCACAGATACGCAGTATTTT

V gene: TRBV10-3
J gene: TRBJ1-6
D gene: TRBD1
clone size: few
CDR3 protein: CAISESQGNSPLHF
CDR3 DNA: TGTGCCATCAGTGAGTCACAGGGGAATTCACCCCTCCACTTT

V gene: TRBV20-1
J gene: TRBJ1-4
D gene: TRBD1
clone size: NA
CDR3 protein: CSASGTGEEKLFF
CDR3 DNA: TGCAGTGCTAGTGGGACAGGGGAAGAAAAACTGTTTTTT

V gene: TRBV12-3/TRBV12-4
J gene: TRBJ1-1
D gene: NA
clone size: NA
CDR3 protein: CASSPSDRYAFF
CDR3 DNA: TGTGCCAGCAGTCCCTCCGACAGGTACGCTTTCTTT

V gene: TRBV12-3/TRBV12-4
J gene: TRBJ1-2
D gene: NA
clone size: NA
CDR3 protein: CASSPGWGYGYTF
CDR3 DNA: TGTGCCAGCAGTCCAGGGTGGGGATATGGCTACACCTTC

V gene: TRBV15
J gene: TRBJ1-5
D gene: NA
clone size: NA
CDR3 protein: CATSRPGGNQPQHF
CDR3 DNA: TGTGCCACCAGCAGGCCGGGGGGAAATCAGCCCCAGCATTTT

V gene: TRBV18
J gene: TRBJ2-3
D gene: NA
clone size: NA
CDR3 protein: CASSPLGLDTDTQYF
CDR3 DNA: TGTGCCAGCTCACCCCTCGGACTCGACACAGATACGCAGTATTTT

V gene: TRBV6-2/TRBV6-3
J gene: TRBJ1-2
D gene: TRBD1
clone size: once
CDR3 protein: CASSSTDRGIMEGYTF
CDR3 DNA: TGTGCCAGCAGTTCTACGGACAGGGGAATCATGGAGGGCTACACCTTC

V gene: TRBV3-1/TRBV3-2
J gene: TRBJ2-1
D gene: NA
clone size: NA
CDR3 protein: CASSQVGQINEQFF
CDR3 DNA: TGTGCCAGCAGCCAAGTTGGACAGATCAATGAGCAGTTCTTC

V gene: TRBV5-1
J gene: TRBJ2-7
D gene: TRBD1
clone size: once
CDR3 protein: CASSSGADRENYEQYF
CDR3 DNA: TGCGCCAGCAGCTCGGGAGCGGACAGGGAAAACTACGAGCAGTACTTC

V gene: TRBV2
J gene: TRBJ1-2
D gene: TRBD1
clone size: NA
CDR3 protein: CASSGGQGFYGYTF
CDR3 DNA: TGTGCCAGCAGTGGGGGACAGGGTTTTTACGGCTACACCTTC

V gene: TRBV6-5
J gene: TRBJ1-5
D gene: NA
clone size: few
CDR3 protein: CASTADYNQPQHF
CDR3 DNA: TGTGCCAGCACGGCGGACTACAATCAGCCCCAGCATTTT

V gene: TRBV28
J gene: TRBJ2-7
D gene: TRBD1
clone size: few
CDR3 protein: CASSPLKDRATYEQYF
CDR3 DNA: TGTGCCAGCAGTCCTCTTAAGGACAGGGCGACCTACGAGCAGTACTTC

V gene: TRBV9
J gene: TRBJ1-2
D gene: NA
clone size: NA
CDR3 protein: CASSAGGTAARPTNYGYTF
CDR3 DNA: TGTGCCAGCAGCGCCGGAGGGACGGCCGCACGACCCACTAACTATGGCTACACCTTC

V gene: TRBV3-1/TRBV3-2
J gene: TRBJ1-1
D gene: TRBD1
clone size: NA
CDR3 protein: CASSPRQGLNTEAFF
CDR3 DNA: TGTGCCAGCAGCCCCCGACAGGGCCTGAACACTGAAGCTTTCTTT

V gene: TRBV3-1/TRBV3-2
J gene: TRBJ2-3
D gene: NA
clone size: NA
CDR3 protein: CASSPWGEQGEDTQYF
CDR3 DNA: TGTGCCAGCAGTCCGTGGGGCGAACAGGGAGAAGATACGCAGTATTTT

V gene: TRBV11-3
J gene: TRBJ2-1
D gene: TRBD2
clone size: NA
CDR3 protein: CASSVSGTSYNEQFF
CDR3 DNA: TGTGCCAGCAGCGTTAGCGGGACTTCCTACAATGAGCAGTTCTTC

V gene: TRBV28
J gene: TRBJ1-1
D gene: TRBD1
clone size: NA
CDR3 protein: CASSSQGGRVGGTEAFF
CDR3 DNA: TGTGCCAGCAGTTCCCAGGGGGGCCGGGTTGGAGGCACTGAAGCTTTCTTT

V gene: TRBV5-1
J gene: TRBJ2-1
D gene: TRBD2
clone size: few
CDR3 protein: CASSGGLAGGNEQFF
CDR3 DNA: TGCGCCAGCAGCGGTGGACTAGCGGGAGGGAACGAGCAGTTCTTC

V gene: TRBV9
J gene: TRBJ2-2
D gene: NA
clone size: NA
CDR3 protein: CASSPLGQSFTGELFF
CDR3 DNA: TGTGCCAGCAGCCCCCTAGGACAGTCTTTCACCGGGGAGCTGTTTTTT

V gene: TRBV4-3
J gene: TRBJ2-7
D gene: TRBD1
clone size: NA
CDR3 protein: CASSQGQGLEQYF
CDR3 DNA: TGCGCCAGCAGCCAGGGACAGGGGCTCGAGCAGTACTTC

V gene: TRBV10-3
J gene: TRBJ1-5
D gene: TRBD1
clone size: NA
CDR3 protein: CAISESGGDQPQHF
CDR3 DNA: TGTGCCATCAGTGAGTCAGGGGGCGATCAGCCCCAGCATTTT

V gene: TRBV6-5
J gene: TRBJ1-2
D gene: NA
clone size: NA
CDR3 protein: CASSYDLTGNYGYTF
CDR3 DNA: TGTGCCAGCAGTTACGACCTCACAGGGAACTATGGCTACACCTTC

V gene: TRBV9
J gene: TRBJ1-2
D gene: TRBD1
clone size: few
CDR3 protein: CASSVGTGGRGYTF
CDR3 DNA: TGTGCCAGCAGCGTAGGGACAGGGGGCCGTGGCTACACCTTC

V gene: TRBV3-1/TRBV3-2
J gene: TRBJ1-2
D gene: TRBD1
clone size: few
CDR3 protein: CASSQATGNYGYTF
CDR3 DNA: TGTGCCAGCAGCCAGGCGACAGGGAACTATGGCTACACCTTC

V gene: TRBV5-1
J gene: TRBJ2-2
D gene: NA
clone size: NA
CDR3 protein: CASSPDLGDTGELFF
CDR3 DNA: TGCGCCAGCAGCCCCGACCTAGGGGATACCGGGGAGCTGTTTTTT

V gene: TRBV30
J gene: TRBJ1-1
D gene: NA
clone size: few
CDR3 protein: CAWIIPSGYSTEAFF
CDR3 DNA: TGTGCCTGGATTATTCCATCCGGTTACAGCACTGAAGCTTTCTTT

V gene: TRBV9
J gene: TRBJ2-5
D gene: TRBD2
clone size: once
CDR3 protein: CASSVAGGLEGETQYF
CDR3 DNA: TGTGCCAGCAGCGTAGCTGGGGGACTAGAAGGGGAGACCCAGTACTTC

V gene: TRBV30
J gene: TRBJ2-2
D gene: TRBD1
clone size: NA
CDR3 protein: CAWSGDRGGTGELFF
CDR3 DNA: TGTGCCTGGAGTGGGGACAGGGGCGGCACCGGGGAGCTGTTTTTT

V gene: TRBV7-2
J gene: TRBJ1-3
D gene: TRBD1
clone size: NA
CDR3 protein: CASSFTGTGVNTIYF
CDR3 DNA: TGTGCCAGCAGCTTTACCGGGACAGGGGTAAACACCATATATTTT

V gene: TRBV5-1
J gene: TRBJ2-3
D gene: NA
clone size: NA
CDR3 protein: CASSQPGGGDTQYF
CDR3 DNA: TGCGCCAGCAGCCAACCAGGAGGAGGGGATACGCAGTATTTT